This paragraph reports one T cell receptor (beta chain). This sample stems from a study of Ad26.COV2.S vaccination and SARS-CoV-2 variants. Treatment specified: around 19 received Ad26.COV2.S at low or high dose, single or two shots; several received placebo; per-sample allocation not given. On day 63 after the first injection, vaccine and placebo recipients gave samples. Per the germline V gene, CDR1 is MDHEN and CDR2 is SYDVKM. This CDR3 has 19 residues. V shed 4 bases, J shed 3 bases, and the junction held 20 bases outside the gene matches. Only in-frame clones appear in the TCRdb table, and some are missing; sequencing was by immunoSEQ multiplex PCR. The repertoire consists of about 400,000 clones, with around nine tenths occurring once and the leading ten covering about 1.9%.

The chain combines TRBV28 with TRBJ2-7, with TRBD2 identical over 8 bases. Specimen: peripheral blood, collected in a trial of Ad26.COV2.S vaccine versus placebo. This TCR was sampled from a person aged 18 to 65 who received the Ad26.COV2.S COVID-19 vaccine or a placebo. The CDR3 reads CASSSLEAGEVWIGYEQYF. The CDR3 nucleotides read TGTGCCAGCAGTTCCCTTGAAGCGGGAGAGGTCTGGATAGGCTACGAGCAGTACTTC.